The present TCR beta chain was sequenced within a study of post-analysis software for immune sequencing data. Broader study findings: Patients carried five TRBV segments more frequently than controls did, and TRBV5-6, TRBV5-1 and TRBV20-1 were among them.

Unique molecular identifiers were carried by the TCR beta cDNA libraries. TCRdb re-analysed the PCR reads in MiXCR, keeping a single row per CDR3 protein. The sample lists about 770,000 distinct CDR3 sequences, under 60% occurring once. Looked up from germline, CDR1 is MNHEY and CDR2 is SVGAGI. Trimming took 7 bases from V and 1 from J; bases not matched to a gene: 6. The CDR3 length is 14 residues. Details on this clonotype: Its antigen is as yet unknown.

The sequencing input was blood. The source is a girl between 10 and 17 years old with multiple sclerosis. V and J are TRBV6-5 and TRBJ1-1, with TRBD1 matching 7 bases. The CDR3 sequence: CASKQGTANTEAFF. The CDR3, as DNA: TGTGCCAGCAAACAGGGGACTGCGAACACTGAAGCTTTCTTT.